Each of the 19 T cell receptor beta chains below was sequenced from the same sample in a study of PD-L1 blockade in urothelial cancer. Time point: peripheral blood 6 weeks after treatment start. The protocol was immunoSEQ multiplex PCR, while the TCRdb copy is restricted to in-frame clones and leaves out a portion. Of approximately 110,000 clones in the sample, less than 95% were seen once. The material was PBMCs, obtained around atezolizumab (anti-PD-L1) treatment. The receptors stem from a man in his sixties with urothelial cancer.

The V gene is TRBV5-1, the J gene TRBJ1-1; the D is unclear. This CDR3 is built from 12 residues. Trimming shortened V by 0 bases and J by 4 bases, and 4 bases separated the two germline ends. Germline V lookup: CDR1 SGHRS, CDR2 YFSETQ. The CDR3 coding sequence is TGCGCCAGCAGCTTGGATCTCACTGAAGCTTTCTTT. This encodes CASSLDLTEAFF.

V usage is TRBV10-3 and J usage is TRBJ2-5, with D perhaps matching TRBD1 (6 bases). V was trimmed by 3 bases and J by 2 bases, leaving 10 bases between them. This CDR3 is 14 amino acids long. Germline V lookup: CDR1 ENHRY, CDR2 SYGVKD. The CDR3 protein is CAISDSGQQETQYF. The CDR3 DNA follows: TGTGCCATCAGTGACTCCGGACAGCAAGAGACCCAGTACTTC.

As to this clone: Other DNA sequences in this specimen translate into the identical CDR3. The CDR3 DNA follows: TGCGCCAGCAGCCCCGGCGGGGGGCAGGAGACCCAGTACTTC. This codes for CASSPGGGQETQYF. The chain is built from TRBV5-1 and TRBJ2-5, with 8 bases fitting TRBD2. Germline loops: CDR1 SGHRS, CDR2 YFSETQ. V shed 4 bases and J 5 bases; nucleotides not matched to a gene: 7. This CDR3 region has 14 residues.

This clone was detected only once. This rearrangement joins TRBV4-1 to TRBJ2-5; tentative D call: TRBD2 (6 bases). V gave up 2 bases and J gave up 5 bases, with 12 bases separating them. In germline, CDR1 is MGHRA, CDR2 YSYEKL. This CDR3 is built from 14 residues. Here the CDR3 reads CASSQPTRAETQYF. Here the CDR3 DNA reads TGCGCCAGCAGCCAACCGACTAGAGCTGAGACCCAGTACTTC.

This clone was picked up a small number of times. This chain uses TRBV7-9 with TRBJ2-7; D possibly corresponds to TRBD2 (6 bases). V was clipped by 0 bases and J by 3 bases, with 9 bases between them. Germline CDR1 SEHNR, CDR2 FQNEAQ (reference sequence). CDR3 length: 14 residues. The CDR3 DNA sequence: TGTGCCAGCAGCTTAGCTGGCGGGGTCTACGAGCAGTACTTC. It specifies CASSLAGGVYEQYF.

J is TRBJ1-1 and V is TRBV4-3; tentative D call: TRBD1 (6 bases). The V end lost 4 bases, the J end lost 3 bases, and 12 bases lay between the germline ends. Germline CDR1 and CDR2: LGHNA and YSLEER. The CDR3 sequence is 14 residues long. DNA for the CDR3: TGCGCCAGCAGCCGGGGGGGGCGGGACACTGAAGCTTTCTTT. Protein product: CASSRGGRDTEAFF.

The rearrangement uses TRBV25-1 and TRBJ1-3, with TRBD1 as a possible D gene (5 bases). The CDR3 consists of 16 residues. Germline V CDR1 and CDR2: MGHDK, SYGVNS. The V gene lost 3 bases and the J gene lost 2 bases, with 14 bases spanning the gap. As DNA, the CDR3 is TGTGCCAGCAGTGAGGGCAGGGCTCTCACTGGAAACACCATATATTTT. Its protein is CASSEGRALTGNTIYF.

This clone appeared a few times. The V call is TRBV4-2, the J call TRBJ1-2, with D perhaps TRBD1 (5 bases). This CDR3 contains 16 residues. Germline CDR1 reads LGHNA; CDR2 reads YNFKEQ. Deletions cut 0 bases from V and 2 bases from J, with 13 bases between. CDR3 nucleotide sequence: TGTGCCAGCAGCCAAGATGCTCAGGGCGTCAACTATGGCTACACCTTC. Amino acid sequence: CASSQDAQGVNYGYTF.

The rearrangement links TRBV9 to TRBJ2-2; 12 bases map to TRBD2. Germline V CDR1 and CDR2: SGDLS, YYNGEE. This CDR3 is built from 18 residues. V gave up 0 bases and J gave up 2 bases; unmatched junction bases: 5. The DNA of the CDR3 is TGTGCCAGCAGCGTAGCTGCTAGCGGGGGGGGTAACACCGGGGAGCTGTTTTTT. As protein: CASSVAASGGGNTGELFF.

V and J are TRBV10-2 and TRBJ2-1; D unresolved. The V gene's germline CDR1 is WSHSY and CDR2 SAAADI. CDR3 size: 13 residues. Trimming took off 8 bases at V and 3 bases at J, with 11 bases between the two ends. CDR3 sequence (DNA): TGCGCCAGCTCCCCAGGTAACTACAATGAGCAGTTCTTC. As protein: CASSPGNYNEQFF.

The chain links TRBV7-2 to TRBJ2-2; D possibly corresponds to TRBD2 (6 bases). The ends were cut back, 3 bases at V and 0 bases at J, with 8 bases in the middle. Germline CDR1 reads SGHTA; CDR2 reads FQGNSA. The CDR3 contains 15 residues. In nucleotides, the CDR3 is TGTGCCAGCAGCTTGCGGACTACGAACACCGGGGAGCTGTTTTTT. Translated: CASSLRTTNTGELFF.

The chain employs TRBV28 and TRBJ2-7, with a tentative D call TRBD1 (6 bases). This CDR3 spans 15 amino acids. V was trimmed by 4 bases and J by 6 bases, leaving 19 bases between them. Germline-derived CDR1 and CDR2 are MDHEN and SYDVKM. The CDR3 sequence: CASSSPGAGATEQYF. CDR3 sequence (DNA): TGTGCCAGCAGTTCACCCGGGGCAGGGGCGACCGAGCAGTACTTC.

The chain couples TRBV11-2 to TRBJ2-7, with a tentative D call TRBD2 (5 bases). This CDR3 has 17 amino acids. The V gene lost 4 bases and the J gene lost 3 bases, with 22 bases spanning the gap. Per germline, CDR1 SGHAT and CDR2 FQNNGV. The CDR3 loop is CASSSPKGSEGFYEQYF. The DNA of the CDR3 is TGTGCCAGCAGCTCCCCTAAGGGTAGTGAGGGCTTCTACGAGCAGTACTTC.

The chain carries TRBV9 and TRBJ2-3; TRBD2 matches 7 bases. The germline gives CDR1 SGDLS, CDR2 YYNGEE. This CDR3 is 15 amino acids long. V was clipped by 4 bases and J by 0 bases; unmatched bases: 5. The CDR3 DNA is TGTGCCAGCAGCCCCTGGGAGGGCAGCACAGATACGCAGTATTTT. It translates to CASSPWEGSTDTQYF.

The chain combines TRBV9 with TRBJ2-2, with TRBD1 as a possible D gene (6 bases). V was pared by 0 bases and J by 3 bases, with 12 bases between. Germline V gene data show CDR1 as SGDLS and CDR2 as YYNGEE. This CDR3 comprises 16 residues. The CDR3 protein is CASSVEGGRDTGELFF. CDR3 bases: TGTGCCAGCAGCGTAGAAGGGGGAAGGGACACCGGGGAGCTGTTTTTT. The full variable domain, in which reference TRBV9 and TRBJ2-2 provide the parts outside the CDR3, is DSGVTQTPKHLITATGQRVTLRCSPRSGDLSVYWYQQSLDQGLQFLIQYYNGEERAKGNILERFSAQQFPDLHSELNLSSLELGDSALYFCASSVEGGRDTGELFFGEGSRLTVL.

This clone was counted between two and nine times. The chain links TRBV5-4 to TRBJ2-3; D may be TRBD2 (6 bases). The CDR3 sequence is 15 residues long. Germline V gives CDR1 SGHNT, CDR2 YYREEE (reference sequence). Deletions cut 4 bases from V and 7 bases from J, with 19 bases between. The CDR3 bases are TGTGCCAGCAGCCAGAGACTAGATTGGCAACATACGCAGTATTTT. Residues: CASSQRLDWQHTQYF.

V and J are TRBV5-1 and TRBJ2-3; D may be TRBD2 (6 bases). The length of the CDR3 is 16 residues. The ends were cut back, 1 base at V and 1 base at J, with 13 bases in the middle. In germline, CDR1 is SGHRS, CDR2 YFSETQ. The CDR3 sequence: CASSLRGSGGTDTQYF. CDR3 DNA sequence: TGCGCCAGCAGCTTGCGTGGCTCGGGGGGCACAGATACGCAGTATTTT. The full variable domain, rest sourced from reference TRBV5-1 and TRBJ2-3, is KAGVTQTPRYLIKTRGQQVTLSCSPISGHRSVSWYQQTPGQGLQFLFEYFSETQRNKGNFPGRFSGRQFSNSRSEMNVSTLELGDSALYLCASSLRGSGGTDTQYFGPGTRLTVL.

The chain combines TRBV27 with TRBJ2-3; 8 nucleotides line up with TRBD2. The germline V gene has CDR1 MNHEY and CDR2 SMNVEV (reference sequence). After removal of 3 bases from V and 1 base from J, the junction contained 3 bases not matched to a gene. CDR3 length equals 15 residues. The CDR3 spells CASSFNSGGTDTQYF. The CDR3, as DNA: TGTGCCAGCAGTTTTAATAGCGGGGGCACAGATACGCAGTATTTT.

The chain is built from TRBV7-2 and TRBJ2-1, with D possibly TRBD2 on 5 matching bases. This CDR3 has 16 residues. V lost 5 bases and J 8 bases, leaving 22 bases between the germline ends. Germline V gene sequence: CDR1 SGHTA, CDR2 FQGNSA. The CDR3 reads CASSPSLGAGGDEQFF. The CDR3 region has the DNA TGTGCCAGCAGCCCCTCACTAGGCGCGGGCGGCGATGAGCAGTTCTTC. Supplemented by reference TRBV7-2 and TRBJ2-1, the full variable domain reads GAGVSQSPSNKVTEKGKDVELRCDPISGHTALYWYRQSLGQGLEFLIYFQGNSAPDKSGLPSDRFSAERTGGSVSTLTIQRTQQEDSAVYLCASSPSLGAGGDEQFFGPGTRLTVL.